This TCR beta chain was captured in a study of CD8+ T cells in alopecia areata. For the study at large: At a dose of 5 to 10 mg twice daily, oral tofacitinib was given to treated patients.

Described treatment: oral pan-JAK inhibitor, 5-10 mg twice daily. This clone was counted only a few times. The antigen is unknown. Germline CDR1 is GTSNPN and CDR2 is SVGIG (reference sequence). The CDR3 is 12 residues long. The ends were cut back, 2 bases at V and 5 bases at J, with 7 bases in the middle. Whole-study results and caveats: Normal skin contains resident alphabeta T cells, and these are also sequenced in scalp samples. It was less clear whether patients shared TCRs than it was in mice, possibly because of HLA. Normal scalp had lower clonality than lesional scalp, with alopecia totalis/universalis lesions showing this most strongly.

Reverse transcribed after extraction, RNA yielded cDNA as the sequencing template. This table comes from immunoSEQ multiplex PCR, and its TCRdb copy is limited to in-frame clones, with some not included. The sample holds about 180,000 clones, 53% seen once. V is TRBV30 and J is TRBJ2-1; D call uncertain. This receptor was obtained from a human donor with alopecia areata. The input for sequencing was CD8+ T cells sorted from blood, taken at week 24, from a patient treated with tofacitinib. CDR3 DNA: TGTGCCTGGAGTCAAACACACAATGAGCAGTTCTTC. It encodes CAWSQTHNEQFF. Filled out from reference TRBV30 and TRBJ2-1, the complete variable domain reads SQTIHQWPATLVQPVGSPLSLECTVEGTSNPNLYWYRQAAGRGLQLLFYSVGIGQISSEVPQNLSASRPQDRQFILSSKKLLLSDSGFYLCAWSQTHNEQFFGPGTRLTVL.